Below are 8 T cell receptor beta chains sequenced from a single sample in a study of Ad26.COV2.S vaccination and SARS-CoV-2 variants (dated by TCRdb to the early 2020s). The treatment or condition label of this sample denotes: 15 to 20 received Ad26.COV2.S at low or high dose, single or two shots; about 5 received placebo; per-sample allocation not given. Repertoires of vaccine and placebo recipients were sequenced from samples collected on day 63 after the first injection. The library was produced with the immunoSEQ multiplex PCR assay. TCRdb mirrors the immuneACCESS table, restricted to in-frame sequences. Some clones are absent from its copies; in checked studies, under half trace to an unresolved V gene, and the reason for the others is unknown. Within this sample are hundreds of thousands of clones, with approximately 90% of them counted one time only. Around 6.4% of the sample lies in the top ten.

The source was peripheral blood, collected in a trial of Ad26.COV2.S vaccine versus placebo. The receptors here all came from a person aged 18-65 years who received the Ad26.COV2.S COVID-19 vaccine or a placebo.

The table lists this clone with a count of one. The rearrangement uses TRBV4-3 and TRBJ1-3; D not resolved. The V gene's germline CDR1 is LGHNA and CDR2 YSLEER. The CDR3 runs 17 residues. V lost 0 bases, J lost 0 bases, and 12 bases lay in between. The CDR3 here is CASSQDRAGHSGNTIYF. CDR3 nucleotide sequence: TGCGCCAGCAGCCAAGATAGAGCAGGCCACTCTGGAAACACCATATATTTT.

The rearrangement uses TRBV24-1 and TRBJ2-1, with D tentatively TRBD1 or TRBD2 (5 bases each). V was shortened by 5 bases and J by 8 bases, with 15 bases between the two germline ends. Germline assignment: CDR1 KGHDR and CDR2 SFDVKD. The CDR3 runs to 14 residues. This CDR3 is CATSGDLRGDEQFF. In DNA, the CDR3 is TGTGCCACCAGTGGCGATTTGAGAGGGGATGAGCAGTTCTTC.

The chain couples TRBV7-8 to TRBJ1-2; TRBD1 agrees at 8 bases. Looked up from germline, CDR1 is SGHVS and CDR2 is FQNEAQ. This CDR3 has 14 residues. V gave up 1 base and J gave up 7 bases; unmatched junction bases: 5. CDR3 sequence: CASSLDARGLGYTF. In DNA, the CDR3 is TGTGCCAGCAGCTTAGATGCCAGGGGGCTTGGCTACACCTTC.

CDR3 in amino acids: CASSLEAGGSPLHF. In DNA form, the CDR3 reads TGTGCCAGCAGCTTAGAGGCGGGGGGATCACCCCTCCACTTT. This chain links TRBV7-9 with TRBJ1-6, with a weak D call TRBD1 (5 bases). The germline gives CDR1 SEHNR, CDR2 FQNEAQ (reference sequence). V lost 1 base and J 10 bases, leaving 11 bases between the germline ends. The CDR3 covers 14 residues. The full variable domain, with the rest looked up from reference TRBV7-9 and TRBJ1-6, is DTGVSQNPRHKITKRGQNVTFRCDPISEHNRLYWYRQTLGQGPEFLTYFQNEAQLEKSRLLSDRFSAERPKGSFSTLEIQRTEQGDSAMYLCASSLEAGGSPLHFGNGTRLTVT.

The chain is built from TRBV6-2 or TRBV6-3 and TRBJ2-3; 10 bases line up with TRBD1. Germline V gene lookup returns CDR1 MNHEY and CDR2 SVGEGT. Unmatched junction bases numbered 3, after V lost 4 bases and J lost 2 bases. The length of the CDR3 is 15 residues. The DNA for the CDR3 is TGTGCCAGCAGTTCCGGGACAGGGGACACAGATACGCAGTATTTT. Amino acid sequence: CASSSGTGDTDTQYF.

This clone was seen just once. V and J are TRBV18 and TRBJ1-1; TRBD1 is a possible D gene (5 bases). The germline gives CDR1 KGHSH, CDR2 LQKENI. V was trimmed by 3 bases and J by 1 base, leaving 15 bases between them. The CDR3 loop spans 16 amino acids. This chain's CDR3 is CASSPGPQGPNTEAFF. The CDR3 DNA reads as TGTGCCAGCTCACCTGGGCCGCAGGGACCGAACACTGAAGCTTTCTTT.

This chain joins TRBV7-2 and TRBJ2-3; 8 nucleotides match TRBD2. Germline CDR1 and CDR2: SGHTA and FQGNSA. There are 15 residues in the CDR3. V shed 4 bases and J 3 bases; nucleotides not matched to a gene: 6. CDR3 protein: CASSSPGGATDTQYF. CDR3 in DNA: TGTGCCAGCAGCTCCCCCGGGGGGGCGACAGATACGCAGTATTTT.

The chain recombines TRBV10-3 with TRBJ2-3; 12 bases map to TRBD2. This CDR3 region has 17 residues. The trim removed 4 bases at V and 4 bases at J, leaving 9 bases unmatched. Germline loops: CDR1 ENHRY, CDR2 SYGVKD. The CDR3: CAISVAASGRGADTQYF. The CDR3 DNA follows: TGTGCCATCAGTGTAGCGGCTAGCGGGAGGGGTGCAGATACGCAGTATTTT.